Included here is one T cell receptor (beta chain) sequence, with context. These data are taken from a study of Ad26.COV2.S vaccination and SARS-CoV-2 variants. Measured with immunoSEQ multiplex PCR; TCRdb has only the in-frame clones, and not every one. The repertoire holds around 270,000 clones, with roughly 87% as singletons. The treatment here: some 20 received Ad26.COV2.S at low or high dose, single or two shots; roughly five received placebo; per-sample allocation not given. Sampling was performed 63 days after the first vaccine or placebo injection. Its platform was an Ad26 vector, and its expressed antigen was Wuhan-strain SARS-CoV-2 spike. V lost 5 bases and J 0 bases, leaving 11 bases between the germline ends. Per germline, CDR1 GTSNPN and CDR2 SVGIG (reference sequence). The CDR3 sequence is 14 residues long.

This chain connects TRBV30 to TRBJ2-1; D possibly uses TRBD1 or TRBD2 (5 bases each). The specimen comprised peripheral blood, sampled in a trial of Ad26.COV2.S vaccine versus placebo. The source of this sequence is a person between 18 and 59 years old who received the Ad26.COV2.S COVID-19 vaccine or a placebo. CDR3 protein: CAWRGRTSYNEQFF. As DNA, the CDR3 is TGTGCCTGGCGGGGCAGGACCTCCTACAATGAGCAGTTCTTC.